The clone carrying this T cell receptor (beta chain) was counted ten times or more. No antigen is known for it. This record comes from a study of early T cells in non-severe SARS-CoV-2 infection. About the research overall: The chains were unpaired, and the sequenced material was bulk RNA from unsorted whole blood. General study findings and limits: Comparison of clonotypes with VDJdb favored anti-spike CD8 responses while missing private and CD4 specificities.

Researchers tagged individual cDNA molecules with unique molecular identifiers. TCRdb recomputed calls from the 5' RACE reads with MiXCR, one row per CDR3 protein. Of about 55,000 distinct CDR3 sequences in the sample, around 13% are singletons; the top ten hold under 1.5%. This CDR3 has 14 amino acids. The germline V gene encodes CDR1 KGHSY and CDR2 FQNENV. Trimming pared 1 base from V and 4 bases from J, leaving 10 bases between. The source of this sequence is an adult who was a healthcare worker with PCR-confirmed SARS-CoV-2 infection or an uninfected control (not recorded which). Sample: whole blood. V gene TRBV16 combines with J gene TRBJ1-1; D is unresolved. This CDR3 is CASSQWGSVTEAFF. The CDR3 DNA reads as TGTGCCAGCAGCCAATGGGGTTCTGTCACTGAAGCTTTCTTT. Full variable domain (missing parts from reference TRBV16 and TRBJ1-1): GEEVAQTPKHLVRGEGQKAKLYCAPIKGHSYVFWYQQVLKNEFKFLISFQNENVFDETGMPKERFSAKCLPNSPCSLEIQATKLEDSAVYFCASSQWGSVTEAFFGQGTRLTVV.